Listed below are T cell receptor beta chains from one sample, sequenced in a study of blood T cells in healthy people across ages. TCRdb recomputed calls from the 5' RACE reads with MiXCR, one row per CDR3 protein. This table holds some 1.7 million distinct CDR3 sequences, 28% found once. The sequencing sample was made of blood. The source of these receptors is a young woman in good health. Each CDR3 is given with its conserved first and last residue. D genes are given only for firm matches. The size of a clone is reported for some rows only, either as once, few or many, or as a class for expanded clones.

clone size | D gene | J gene | V gene | CDR3 protein | CDR3 DNA
many | TRBD1 | TRBJ2-7 | TRBV29-1 | CSVQGAVYEQYF | TGCAGCGTTCAGGGGGCGGTCTACGAGCAGTACTTC
NA | NA | TRBJ2-5 | TRBV7-6 | CASSYALASEAEETQYF | TGTGCCAGCAGTTACGCCCTGGCTAGCGAGGCAGAAGAGACCCAGTACTTC
few | NA | TRBJ1-2 | TRBV6-6 | CASSPGDSKLYGYTF | TGTGCCAGCAGCCCGGGCGACTCCAAACTATATGGCTACACCTTC
few | NA | TRBJ2-2 | TRBV5-1 | CASSWVPDTGELFF | TGCGCCAGCAGTTGGGTTCCGGACACCGGGGAGCTGTTTTTT
many | TRBD2 | TRBJ2-4 | TRBV20-1 | CSVIAGEGKNIQYF | TGCAGTGTTATAGCGGGGGAGGGCAAAAACATTCAGTACTTC
few | TRBD2 | TRBJ2-1 | TRBV20-1 | CSARRSGRAGYEQFF | TGCAGTGCTAGAAGGAGCGGGAGGGCCGGGTATGAGCAGTTCTTC
NA | NA | TRBJ2-1 | TRBV20-1 | CSAHSYGYNEQFF | TGCAGTGCCCACTCGTACGGGTACAATGAGCAGTTCTTC
many | TRBD2 | TRBJ2-5 | TRBV12-3/TRBV12-4 | CASSFSSGRGEETQYF | TGTGCCAGCAGTTTTTCTAGCGGGAGAGGAGAGGAGACCCAGTACTTC
NA | TRBD2 | TRBJ2-4 | TRBV29-1 | CSVEGTSGSRGLERYF | TGCAGCGTTGAAGGGACTAGCGGGAGCAGGGGCCTCGAGCGGTACTTC
few | NA | TRBJ2-7 | TRBV7-2 | CASSLPGGPGRLYEQYF | TGTGCCAGCAGCTTACCCGGTGGTCCCGGGCGTCTCTACGAGCAGTACTTC
many | NA | TRBJ2-1 | TRBV9 | CASSVTGNPYNEQFF | TGTGCCAGCAGCGTAACCGGGAACCCCTACAATGAGCAGTTCTTC
NA | TRBD2 | TRBJ2-3 | TRBV7-2 | CASSRNKGLAGDTDTQYF | TGTGCCAGCAGCCGAAATAAGGGACTAGCGGGGGACACAGATACGCAGTATTTT
NA | NA | TRBJ2-3 | TRBV10-3 | CAISESKTIDTQYF | TGTGCCATCAGTGAGTCGAAAACGATCGATACGCAGTATTTT
many | NA | TRBJ2-7 | TRBV11-2 | CASSLGPNYEQYF | TGTGCCAGCAGCCTGGGACCGAACTACGAGCAGTACTTC
NA | NA | TRBJ2-1 | TRBV6-2/TRBV6-3 | CASFNLNPGRGYNEQFF | TGTGCCAGCTTTAACTTAAACCCAGGGAGGGGGTACAATGAGCAGTTCTTC
few | TRBD1 | TRBJ2-5 | TRBV12-3/TRBV12-4 | CASSYWTGEQETQYF | TGTGCCAGCAGTTATTGGACAGGGGAGCAAGAGACCCAGTACTTC